This TCR beta chain was sequenced during a study of beta chain features in type 1 diabetes. The V gene lost 1 base and the J gene lost 0 bases, with 11 bases spanning the gap. The germline V gene has CDR1 SGHRS and CDR2 YFSETQ. The CDR3 runs to 15 residues. Of the isolated RNA, all was reverse transcribed, and so the sequenced material was expressed TCRB transcripts. This table comes from immunoSEQ multiplex PCR, and its TCRdb copy is limited to in-frame clones, with some not included. The table records roughly 60,000 clones, about 61% of them present only once. This chain links TRBV5-1 with TRBJ2-7, with D possibly TRBD2 on 5 matching bases. This receptor was taken from a woman under 30 in good health. Sequenced sample: Tregs from blood. The CDR3 DNA is TGCGCCAGCAGCTTGAAAAGGGAGAGCTCCTACGAGCAGTACTTC. Amino acid sequence: CASSLKRESSYEQYF.